This is a list of T cell receptor beta chains from one sample in a study of blood T cell repertoires in COVID-19. Clones were sequenced by immunoSEQ multiplex PCR, and TCRdb holds only the in-frame ones, with some missing. The sample includes 400,000 to 450,000 clones, about 91% seen only once; the top ten take roughly 12%. Sequenced: peripheral blood. The receptor set was obtained from a woman in her forties or fifties with COVID-19, enrolled during active disease. Both conserved end residues are part of each CDR3. Fields, in order: clone size, D gene, V gene, J gene, CDR3 DNA, CDR3 protein. The D gene is left open where the match is weak. Clone size is stated in some rows and not others, as once, few, many or a class when expanded.

clone size: -; D gene: TRBD1; V gene: TRBV29-1; J gene: TRBJ2-1; CDR3 DNA: TGCAGCGCCGGACAGGGAGACACCTACAATGAGCAGTTCTTC; CDR3 protein: CSAGQGDTYNEQFF
clone size: -; D gene: TRBD1; V gene: TRBV19; J gene: TRBJ1-2; CDR3 DNA: TGTGCCAGTGGAGACTGGGACAGGTCTTATGGCTACACCTTC; CDR3 protein: CASGDWDRSYGYTF
clone size: -; D gene: -; V gene: TRBV24-1; J gene: TRBJ1-5; CDR3 DNA: TGTGCCACCAGTGATGCGGACAGTAGCAATCAGCCCCAGCATTTT; CDR3 protein: CATSDADSSNQPQHF
clone size: -; D gene: -; V gene: TRBV29-1; J gene: TRBJ2-2; CDR3 DNA: TGCAGCGTTGAAGATACGGAGAGGGCCACCGGGGAGCTGTTTTTT; CDR3 protein: CSVEDTERATGELFF
clone size: -; D gene: TRBD1; V gene: TRBV10-1; J gene: TRBJ2-3; CDR3 DNA: TGCGCCAGCAGTGTTGGGACAGGGGCCCCCACAGATACGCAGTATTTT; CDR3 protein: CASSVGTGAPTDTQYF
clone size: -; D gene: -; V gene: TRBV7-9; J gene: TRBJ2-7; CDR3 DNA: TGTGCCAGCAGCTTACTGTACGAGCAGTACTTC; CDR3 protein: CASSLLYEQYF
clone size: -; D gene: -; V gene: TRBV9; J gene: TRBJ1-2; CDR3 DNA: TGTGCCAGCAGCGAAAGAGGTGGCTACACCTTC; CDR3 protein: CASSERGGYTF
clone size: -; D gene: TRBD1; V gene: TRBV6-5; J gene: TRBJ1-1; CDR3 DNA: TGTGCCAGCAGTACACGGGACAGGGGGCGGACTGAAGCTTTCTTT; CDR3 protein: CASSTRDRGRTEAFF
clone size: -; D gene: TRBD1; V gene: TRBV20-1; J gene: TRBJ1-2; CDR3 DNA: TGCAGTGCTAGTGGGACAGGGCAGAACTATGGCTACACCTTC; CDR3 protein: CSASGTGQNYGYTF
clone size: -; D gene: -; V gene: TRBV25-1; J gene: TRBJ2-2; CDR3 DNA: TGTGCCAGCAGTGAATTGACAGGGAACACCGGGGAGCTGTTTTTT; CDR3 protein: CASSELTGNTGELFF
clone size: -; D gene: -; V gene: TRBV29-1; J gene: TRBJ1-2; CDR3 DNA: TGCAGCGTTGCAGGGAAAGGCTACACCTTC; CDR3 protein: CSVAGKGYTF
clone size: -; D gene: -; V gene: TRBV5-1; J gene: TRBJ2-2; CDR3 DNA: TGCGCCAGCAGCTTGGGCAGGGCAGTAACCGGGGAGCTGTTTTTT; CDR3 protein: CASSLGRAVTGELFF
clone size: -; D gene: -; V gene: TRBV30; J gene: TRBJ1-3; CDR3 DNA: TGTGCCTGGAGCGAAAGGGGCTCTGGAAACACCATATATTTT; CDR3 protein: CAWSERGSGNTIYF
clone size: -; D gene: -; V gene: TRBV12-2; J gene: TRBJ1-4; CDR3 DNA: TGTGCAAGTCGCTCGAGACAGGCTCGGCTGAAAAAACTGTTTTTT; CDR3 protein: CASRSRQARLKKLFF
clone size: -; D gene: -; V gene: TRBV7-9; J gene: TRBJ2-3; CDR3 DNA: TGTGCCAGCAGCGGGCCCATCTCCACAGATACGCAGTATTTT; CDR3 protein: CASSGPISTDTQYF
clone size: few; D gene: -; V gene: TRBV15; J gene: TRBJ1-6; CDR3 DNA: TGTGCCACCAGACAGGAATCCGCCTATAATTCACCCCTCCACTTT; CDR3 protein: CATRQESAYNSPLHF
clone size: -; D gene: -; V gene: TRBV10-3; J gene: TRBJ2-6; CDR3 DNA: TGTGCCATCAGTGAGGGGAGGTTTGAGGCCAACGTCCTGACTTTC; CDR3 protein: CAISEGRFEANVLTF
clone size: -; D gene: -; V gene: TRBV27; J gene: TRBJ1-5; CDR3 DNA: TGTGCCAGCGGGGGGTCATATAGCAATCAGCCCCAGCATTTT; CDR3 protein: CASGGSYSNQPQHF
clone size: -; D gene: -; V gene: TRBV5-1; J gene: TRBJ2-1; CDR3 DNA: TGCGCCAGCAGATTCCGGGGAGATGGGGATGAGCAGTTCTTC; CDR3 protein: CASRFRGDGDEQFF
clone size: -; D gene: -; V gene: TRBV19; J gene: TRBJ2-3; CDR3 DNA: TGTGCCAGTATCGGGGTCCGGGAAACAGATACGCAGTATTTT; CDR3 protein: CASIGVRETDTQYF
clone size: few; D gene: TRBD2; V gene: TRBV2; J gene: TRBJ2-2; CDR3 DNA: TGTGCCAGCAGTCCTGGACTAGCGAGGACCGGGGAGCTGTTTTTT; CDR3 protein: CASSPGLARTGELFF
clone size: once; D gene: -; V gene: TRBV6-6; J gene: TRBJ1-3; CDR3 DNA: TGTGCCAGCAGTTACTTACGGGACACCTCTGGAAACACCATATATTTT; CDR3 protein: CASSYLRDTSGNTIYF
clone size: -; D gene: -; V gene: TRBV5-1; J gene: TRBJ2-3; CDR3 DNA: TGCGCCAGCAGCTTGCGATCGGGGGAGGGCACAGATACGCAGTATTTT; CDR3 protein: CASSLRSGEGTDTQYF
clone size: -; D gene: -; V gene: TRBV6-5; J gene: TRBJ2-1; CDR3 DNA: TGTGCCAGCAGAGGAAGGGGTCCCTACAATGAGCAGTTCTTC; CDR3 protein: CASRGRGPYNEQFF
clone size: -; D gene: TRBD1; V gene: TRBV18; J gene: TRBJ1-2; CDR3 DNA: TGTGCCAGCTCACATCGACAGGGTTTGCCCTATGGCTACACCTTC; CDR3 protein: CASSHRQGLPYGYTF
clone size: -; D gene: -; V gene: TRBV24-1; J gene: TRBJ1-1; CDR3 DNA: TGTGCCACCAGTGATGAGCTGAACACTGAAGCTTTCTTT; CDR3 protein: CATSDELNTEAFF
clone size: -; D gene: -; V gene: TRBV24-1; J gene: TRBJ2-1; CDR3 DNA: TGTGCCACCAGTGATTTCGATGAGCAGTTCTTC; CDR3 protein: CATSDFDEQFF
clone size: -; D gene: -; V gene: TRBV25-1; J gene: TRBJ2-7; CDR3 DNA: TGTGCCAGCAGTGGAATCCAGGAAGAGCAGTACTTC; CDR3 protein: CASSGIQEEQYF
clone size: -; D gene: -; V gene: TRBV5-1; J gene: TRBJ2-3; CDR3 DNA: TGCGCCAGCAGCCCCTGGACGGGGACAGATACGCAGTATTTT; CDR3 protein: CASSPWTGTDTQYF
clone size: once; D gene: -; V gene: TRBV6-4; J gene: TRBJ1-2; CDR3 DNA: TGTGCCAGCCGAGACTCCGGAGGAAATGGCTACACCTTC; CDR3 protein: CASRDSGGNGYTF
clone size: -; D gene: TRBD1; V gene: TRBV3-1/TRBV3-2; J gene: TRBJ1-5; CDR3 DNA: TGTGCCAGCAGCCAAACAGGGGATCAGCCCCAGCATTTT; CDR3 protein: CASSQTGDQPQHF
clone size: -; D gene: TRBD1; V gene: TRBV9; J gene: TRBJ2-3; CDR3 DNA: TGTGCCAGCAACAAAAGGGACAGGGGGCGAGATACGCAGTATTTT; CDR3 protein: CASNKRDRGRDTQYF
clone size: -; D gene: -; V gene: TRBV3-1/TRBV3-2; J gene: TRBJ1-2; CDR3 DNA: TGTGCCAGCAGCCAAGATTATAGGAGTTACTATGGCTACACCTTC; CDR3 protein: CASSQDYRSYYGYTF
clone size: -; D gene: TRBD2; V gene: TRBV3-1/TRBV3-2; J gene: TRBJ2-1; CDR3 DNA: TGTGCCAGCAGCCCGGGGACTAGCGGGGTTAGTAGCTCCTACAATGAGCAGTTCTTC; CDR3 protein: CASSPGTSGVSSSYNEQFF
clone size: few; D gene: TRBD1; V gene: TRBV19; J gene: TRBJ1-5; CDR3 DNA: TGTGGCCAGGGACAGGGAATTGGTCAGCCCCAGCATTTT; CDR3 protein: CGQGQGIGQPQHF
clone size: -; D gene: -; V gene: TRBV2; J gene: TRBJ2-5; CDR3 DNA: TGTGCCAGCAGTGAGGAGGTCACCCCAAAGACCCAGTACTTC; CDR3 protein: CASSEEVTPKTQYF
clone size: -; D gene: -; V gene: TRBV3-1/TRBV3-2; J gene: TRBJ2-7; CDR3 DNA: TGTGCCAGCAGCCCGAGGAGGAGCGAGCAGTACTTC; CDR3 protein: CASSPRRSEQYF
clone size: -; D gene: TRBD2; V gene: TRBV7-2; J gene: TRBJ2-2; CDR3 DNA: TGTGCCAGCAGCTTAGTCGGCGGGGGGTGGACCGGGGAGCTGTTTTTT; CDR3 protein: CASSLVGGGWTGELFF
clone size: -; D gene: -; V gene: TRBV2; J gene: TRBJ2-6; CDR3 DNA: TGTGCCAGCAGCACAGGGATAACTGGGGCCAACGTCCTGACTTTC; CDR3 protein: CASSTGITGANVLTF
clone size: -; D gene: -; V gene: TRBV7-2; J gene: TRBJ1-2; CDR3 DNA: TGTGCCAGCAGCATATTCAGGGGCGGTGGCTACACCTTC; CDR3 protein: CASSIFRGGGYTF
clone size: once; D gene: -; V gene: TRBV6-5; J gene: TRBJ1-2; CDR3 DNA: TGTGCCAGCAGTCCCATGACATTCGCTAACTATGGCTACACCTTC; CDR3 protein: CASSPMTFANYGYTF
clone size: -; D gene: -; V gene: TRBV5-4; J gene: TRBJ2-3; CDR3 DNA: TGTGCCAGCAGCTCGGGTCCCCGACTTGACACAGATACGCAGTATTTT; CDR3 protein: CASSSGPRLDTDTQYF
clone size: -; D gene: -; V gene: TRBV28; J gene: TRBJ2-1; CDR3 DNA: TGTGCCAGCAGCCCCCCGCGCCAGGGAAATGAGCAGTTCTTC; CDR3 protein: CASSPPRQGNEQFF
clone size: -; D gene: -; V gene: TRBV30; J gene: TRBJ2-6; CDR3 DNA: TGTGCCTGGGCGGCAGGGGGGATAGGGGCCAACGTCCTGACTTTC; CDR3 protein: CAWAAGGIGANVLTF
clone size: -; D gene: -; V gene: TRBV24-1; J gene: TRBJ2-2; CDR3 DNA: TGTGCCACCAGGGTAGCTCACACCGGGGAGCTGTTTTTT; CDR3 protein: CATRVAHTGELFF
clone size: -; D gene: -; V gene: TRBV5-1; J gene: TRBJ2-7; CDR3 DNA: TGCGCCAGCAGTTATAGCACGGGACATCTACGGGAGCAGTACTTC; CDR3 protein: CASSYSTGHLREQYF